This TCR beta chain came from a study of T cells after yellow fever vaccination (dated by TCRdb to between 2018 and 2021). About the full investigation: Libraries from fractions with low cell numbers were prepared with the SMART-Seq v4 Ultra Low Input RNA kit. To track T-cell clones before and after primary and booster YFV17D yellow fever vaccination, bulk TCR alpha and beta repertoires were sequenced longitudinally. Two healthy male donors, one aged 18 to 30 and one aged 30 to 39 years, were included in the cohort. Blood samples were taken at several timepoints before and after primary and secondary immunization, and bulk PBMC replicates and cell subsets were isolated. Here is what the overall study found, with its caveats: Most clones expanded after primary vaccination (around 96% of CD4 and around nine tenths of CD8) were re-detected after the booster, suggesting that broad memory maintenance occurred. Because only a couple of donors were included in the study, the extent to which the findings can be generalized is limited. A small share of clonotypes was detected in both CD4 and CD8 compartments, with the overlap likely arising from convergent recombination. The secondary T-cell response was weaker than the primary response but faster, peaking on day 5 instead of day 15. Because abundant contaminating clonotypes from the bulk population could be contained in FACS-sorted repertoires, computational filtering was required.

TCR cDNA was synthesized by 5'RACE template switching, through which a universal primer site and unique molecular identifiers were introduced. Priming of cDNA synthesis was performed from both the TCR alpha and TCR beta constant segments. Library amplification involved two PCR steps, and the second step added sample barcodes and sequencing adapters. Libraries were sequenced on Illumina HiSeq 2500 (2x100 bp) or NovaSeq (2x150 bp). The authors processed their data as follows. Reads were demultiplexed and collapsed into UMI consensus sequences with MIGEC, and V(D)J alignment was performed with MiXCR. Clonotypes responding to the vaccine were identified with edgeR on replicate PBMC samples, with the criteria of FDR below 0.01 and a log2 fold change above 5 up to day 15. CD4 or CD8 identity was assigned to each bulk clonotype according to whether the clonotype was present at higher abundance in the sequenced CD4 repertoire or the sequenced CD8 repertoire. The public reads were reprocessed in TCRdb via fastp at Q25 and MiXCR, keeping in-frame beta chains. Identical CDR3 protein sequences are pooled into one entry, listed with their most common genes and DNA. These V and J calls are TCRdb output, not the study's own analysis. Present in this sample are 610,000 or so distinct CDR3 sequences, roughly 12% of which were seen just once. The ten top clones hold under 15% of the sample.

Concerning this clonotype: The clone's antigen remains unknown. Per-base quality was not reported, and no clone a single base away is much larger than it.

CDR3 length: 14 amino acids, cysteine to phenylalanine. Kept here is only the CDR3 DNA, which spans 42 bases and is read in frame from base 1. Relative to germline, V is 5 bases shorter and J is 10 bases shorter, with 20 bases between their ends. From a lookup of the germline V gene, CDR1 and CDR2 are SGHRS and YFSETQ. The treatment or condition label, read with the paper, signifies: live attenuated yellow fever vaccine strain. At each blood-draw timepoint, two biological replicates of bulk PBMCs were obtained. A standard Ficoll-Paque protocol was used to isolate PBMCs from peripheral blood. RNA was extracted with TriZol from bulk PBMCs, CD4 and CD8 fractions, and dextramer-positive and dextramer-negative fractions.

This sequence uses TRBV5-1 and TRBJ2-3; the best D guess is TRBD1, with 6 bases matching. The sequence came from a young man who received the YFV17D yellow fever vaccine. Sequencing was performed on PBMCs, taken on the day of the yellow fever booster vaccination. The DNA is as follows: TGCGCCAGCAGTCTCGACAGGCTGGAGGACGCGCAGTATTTT. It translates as CASSLDRLEDAQYF.